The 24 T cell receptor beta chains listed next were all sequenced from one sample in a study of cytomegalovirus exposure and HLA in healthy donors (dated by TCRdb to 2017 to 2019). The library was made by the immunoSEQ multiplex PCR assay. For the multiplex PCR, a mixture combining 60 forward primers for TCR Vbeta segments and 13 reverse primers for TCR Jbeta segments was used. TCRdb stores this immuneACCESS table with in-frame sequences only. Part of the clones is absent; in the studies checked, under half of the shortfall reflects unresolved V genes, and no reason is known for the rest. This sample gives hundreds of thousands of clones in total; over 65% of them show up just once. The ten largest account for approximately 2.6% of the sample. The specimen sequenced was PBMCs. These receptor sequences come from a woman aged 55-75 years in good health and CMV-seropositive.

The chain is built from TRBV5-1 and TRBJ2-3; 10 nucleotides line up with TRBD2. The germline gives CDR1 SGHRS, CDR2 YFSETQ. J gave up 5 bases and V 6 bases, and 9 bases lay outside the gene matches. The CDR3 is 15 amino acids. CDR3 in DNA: TGCGCCAGCAAAGCAGGGACTAGCGAGGGAGATACGCAGTATTTT. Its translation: CASKAGTSEGDTQYF.

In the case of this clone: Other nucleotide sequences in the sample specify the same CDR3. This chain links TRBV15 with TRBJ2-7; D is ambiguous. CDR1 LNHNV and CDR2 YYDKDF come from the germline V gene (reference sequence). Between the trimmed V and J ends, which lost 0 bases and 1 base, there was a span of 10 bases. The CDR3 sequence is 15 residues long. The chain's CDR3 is CATSRDRERSYEQYF. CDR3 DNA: TGTGCCACCAGCAGAGATCGAGAGAGATCCTACGAGCAGTACTTC.

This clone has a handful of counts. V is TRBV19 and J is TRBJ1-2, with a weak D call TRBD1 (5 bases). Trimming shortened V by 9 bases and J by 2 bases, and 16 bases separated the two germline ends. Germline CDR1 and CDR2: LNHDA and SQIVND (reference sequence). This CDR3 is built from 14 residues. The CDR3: CASRRGVGNYGYTF. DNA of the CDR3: TGTGCCAGCCGACGGGGGGTCGGGAACTATGGCTACACCTTC.

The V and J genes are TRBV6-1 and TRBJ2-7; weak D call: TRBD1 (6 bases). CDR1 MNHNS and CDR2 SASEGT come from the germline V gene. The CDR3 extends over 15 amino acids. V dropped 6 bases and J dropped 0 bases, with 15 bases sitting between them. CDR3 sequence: CASRRQDSLSYEQYF. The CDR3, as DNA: TGTGCCAGCAGAAGACAGGACTCCCTCTCCTACGAGCAGTACTTC.

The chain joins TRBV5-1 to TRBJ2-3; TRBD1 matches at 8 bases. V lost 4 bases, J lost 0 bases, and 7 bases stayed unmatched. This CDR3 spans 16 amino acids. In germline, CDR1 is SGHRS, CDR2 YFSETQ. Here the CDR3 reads CASSVKTGDSTDTQYF. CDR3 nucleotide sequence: TGCGCCAGCAGCGTAAAGACAGGGGATAGCACAGATACGCAGTATTTT.

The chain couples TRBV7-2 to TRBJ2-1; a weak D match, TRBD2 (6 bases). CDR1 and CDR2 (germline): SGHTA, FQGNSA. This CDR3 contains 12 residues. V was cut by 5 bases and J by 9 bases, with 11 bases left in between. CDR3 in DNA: TGTGCCAGCAGCCAACAGGAGGGTGAGCAGTTCTTC. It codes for CASSQQEGEQFF. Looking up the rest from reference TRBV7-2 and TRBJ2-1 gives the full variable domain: GAGVSQSPSNKVTEKGKDVELRCDPISGHTALYWYRQSLGQGLEFLIYFQGNSAPDKSGLPSDRFSAERTGGSVSTLTIQRTQQEDSAVYLCASSQQEGEQFFGPGTRLTVL.

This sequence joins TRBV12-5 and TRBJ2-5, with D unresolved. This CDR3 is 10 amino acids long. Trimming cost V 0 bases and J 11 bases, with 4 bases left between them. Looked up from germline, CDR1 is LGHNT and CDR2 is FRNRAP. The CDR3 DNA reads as TGTGCTAGTGGTTTGGTAGAGCAGTACTTC. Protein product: CASGLVEQYF. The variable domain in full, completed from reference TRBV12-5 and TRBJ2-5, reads DARVTQTPRHKVTEMGQEVTMRCQPILGHNTVFWYRQTMMQGLELLAYFRNRAPLDDSGMPKDRFSAEMPDATLATLKIQPSEPRDSAVYFCASGLVEQYFGPGTRLLVL.

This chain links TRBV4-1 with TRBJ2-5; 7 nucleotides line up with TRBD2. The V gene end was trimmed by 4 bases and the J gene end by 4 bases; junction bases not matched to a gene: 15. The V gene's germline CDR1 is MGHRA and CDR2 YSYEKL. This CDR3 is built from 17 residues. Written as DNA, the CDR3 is TGCGCCAGCAGCCGATTGAAGTCCGGGGGGAAGCGAGAGACCCAGTACTTC. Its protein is CASSRLKSGGKRETQYF.

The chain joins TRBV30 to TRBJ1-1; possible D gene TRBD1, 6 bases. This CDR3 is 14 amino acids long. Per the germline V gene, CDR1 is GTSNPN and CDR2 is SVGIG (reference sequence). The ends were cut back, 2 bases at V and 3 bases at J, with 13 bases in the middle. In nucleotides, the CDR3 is TGTGCCTGGAGTCCAACAGGGTGGGACACTGAAGCTTTCTTT. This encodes CAWSPTGWDTEAFF.

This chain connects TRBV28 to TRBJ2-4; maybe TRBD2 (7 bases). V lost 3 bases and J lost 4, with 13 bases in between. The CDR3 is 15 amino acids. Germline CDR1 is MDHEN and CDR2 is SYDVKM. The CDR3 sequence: CASSLGGTTKNIQYF. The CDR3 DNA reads TGTGCCAGCAGTTTGGGAGGGACAACGAAAAACATTCAGTACTTC.

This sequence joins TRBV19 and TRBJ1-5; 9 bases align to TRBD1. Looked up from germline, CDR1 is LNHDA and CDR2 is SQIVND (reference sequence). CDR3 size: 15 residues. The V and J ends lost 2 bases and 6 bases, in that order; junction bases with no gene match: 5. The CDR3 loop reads CASSIRDREGQPQHF. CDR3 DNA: TGTGCCAGTAGTATAAGGGACAGGGAGGGTCAGCCCCAGCATTTT. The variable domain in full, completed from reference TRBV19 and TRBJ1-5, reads DGGITQSPKYLFRKEGQNVTLSCEQNLNHDAMYWYRQDPGQGLRLIYYSQIVNDFQKGDIAEGYSVSREKKESFPLTVTSAQKNPTAFYLCASSIRDREGQPQHFGDGTRLSIL.

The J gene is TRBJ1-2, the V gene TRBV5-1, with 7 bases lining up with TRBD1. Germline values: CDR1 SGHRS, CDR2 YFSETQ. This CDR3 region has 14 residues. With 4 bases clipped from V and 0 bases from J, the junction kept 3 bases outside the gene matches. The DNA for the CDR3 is TGCGCCAGCAGCACGGGACAGTCTAACTATGGCTACACCTTC. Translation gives CASSTGQSNYGYTF. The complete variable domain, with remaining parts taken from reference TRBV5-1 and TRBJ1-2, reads KAGVTQTPRYLIKTRGQQVTLSCSPISGHRSVSWYQQTPGQGLQFLFEYFSETQRNKGNFPGRFSGRQFSNSRSEMNVSTLELGDSALYLCASSTGQSNYGYTFGSGTRLTVV.

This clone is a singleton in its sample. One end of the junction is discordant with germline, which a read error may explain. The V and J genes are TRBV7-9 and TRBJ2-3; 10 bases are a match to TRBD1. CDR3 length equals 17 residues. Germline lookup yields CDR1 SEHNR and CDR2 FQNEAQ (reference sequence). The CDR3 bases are TGTTCCAGCAGCCCGAGACGACAGGGGGCTAGCACAGATACGCAGTATTTT. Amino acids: CSSSPRRQGASTDTQYF.

CDR3 coding DNA: TGTGCCAGCACTGGCGGGGGAAGCTCTGGGGCCAACGTCCTGACTTTC. Translation: CASTGGGSSGANVLTF. The chain employs TRBV6-6 and TRBJ2-6; TRBD2 agrees at 7 bases. CDR1 is MNHNY and CDR2 is SVGAGI in the germline V gene (reference sequence). This CDR3 spans 16 amino acids. The V segment lost 7 bases and the J segment 0 bases; nucleotides outside the gene matches: 6.

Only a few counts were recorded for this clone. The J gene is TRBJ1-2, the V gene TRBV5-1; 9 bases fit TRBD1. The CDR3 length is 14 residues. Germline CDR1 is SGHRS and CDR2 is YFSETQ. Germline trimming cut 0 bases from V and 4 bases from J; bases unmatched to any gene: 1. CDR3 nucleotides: TGCGCCAGCAGCTTGGAACAGGGGGCCTATGGCTACACCTTC. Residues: CASSLEQGAYGYTF.

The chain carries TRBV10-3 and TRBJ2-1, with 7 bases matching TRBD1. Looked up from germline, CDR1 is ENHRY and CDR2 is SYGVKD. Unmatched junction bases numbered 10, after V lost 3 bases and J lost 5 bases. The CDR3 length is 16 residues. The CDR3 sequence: CAISESTQGPNNEQFF. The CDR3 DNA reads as TGTGCCATCAGTGAATCGACACAGGGGCCCAACAATGAGCAGTTCTTC.

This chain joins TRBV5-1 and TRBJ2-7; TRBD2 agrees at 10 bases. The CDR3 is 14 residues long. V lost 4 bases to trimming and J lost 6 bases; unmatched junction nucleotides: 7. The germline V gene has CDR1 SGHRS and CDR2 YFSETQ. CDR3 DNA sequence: TGCGCCAGCAGCCCCGGGGTAGCGGGAGGCGAGCAGTACTTC. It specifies CASSPGVAGGEQYF.

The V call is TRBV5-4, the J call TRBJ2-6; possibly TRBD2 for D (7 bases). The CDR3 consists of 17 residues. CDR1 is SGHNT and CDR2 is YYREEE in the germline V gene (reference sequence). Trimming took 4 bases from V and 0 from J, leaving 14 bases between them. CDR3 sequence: CASSLGGGSSGANVLTF. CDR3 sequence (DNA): TGTGCCAGCAGCCTGGGGGGGGGCAGCTCTGGGGCCAACGTCCTGACTTTC. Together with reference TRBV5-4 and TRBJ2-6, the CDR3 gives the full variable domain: ETGVTQSPTHLIKTRGQQVTLRCSSQSGHNTVSWYQQALGQGPQFIFQYYREEENGRGNFPPRFSGLQFPNYSSELNVNALELDDSALYLCASSLGGGSSGANVLTFGAGSRLTVL.

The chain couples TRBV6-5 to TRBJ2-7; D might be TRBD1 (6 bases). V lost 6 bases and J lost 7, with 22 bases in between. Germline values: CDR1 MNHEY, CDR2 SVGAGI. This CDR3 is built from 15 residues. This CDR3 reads CASSPRGVGLGEQYF. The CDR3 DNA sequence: TGTGCCAGCAGCCCCAGGGGCGTAGGGTTGGGGGAGCAGTACTTC.

The CDR3 sequence is CATTGEANQPQHF. In DNA form, the CDR3 reads TGTGCCACCACAGGGGAGGCCAATCAGCCCCAGCATTTT. This sequence joins TRBV10-3 and TRBJ1-5; 7 bases agree with TRBD1. The CDR3 contains 13 residues. V lost 10 bases, J lost 3 bases, and 6 bases stayed unmatched. Germline lookup yields CDR1 ENHRY and CDR2 SYGVKD.

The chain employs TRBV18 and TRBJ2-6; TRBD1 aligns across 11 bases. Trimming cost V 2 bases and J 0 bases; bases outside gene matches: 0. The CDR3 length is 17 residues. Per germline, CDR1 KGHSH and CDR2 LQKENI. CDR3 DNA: TGTGCCAGCTCACCAGGACAGGGGGCCTCTGGGGCCAACGTCCTGACTTTC. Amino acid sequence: CASSPGQGASGANVLTF.

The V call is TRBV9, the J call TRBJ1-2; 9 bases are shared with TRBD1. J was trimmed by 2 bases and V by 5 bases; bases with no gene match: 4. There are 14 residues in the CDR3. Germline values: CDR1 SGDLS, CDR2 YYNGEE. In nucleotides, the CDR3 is TGTGCCAGCAGAAACAGGGGGCTAAACTATGGCTACACCTTC. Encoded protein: CASRNRGLNYGYTF. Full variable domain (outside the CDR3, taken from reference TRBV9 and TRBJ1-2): DSGVTQTPKHLITATGQRVTLRCSPRSGDLSVYWYQQSLDQGLQFLIQYYNGEERAKGNILERFSAQQFPDLHSELNLSSLELGDSALYFCASRNRGLNYGYTFGSGTRLTVV.

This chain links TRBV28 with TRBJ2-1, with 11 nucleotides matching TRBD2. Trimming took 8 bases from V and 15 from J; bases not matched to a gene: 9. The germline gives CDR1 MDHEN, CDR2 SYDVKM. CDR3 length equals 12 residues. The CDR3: CASGVAGGPGFF. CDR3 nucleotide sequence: TGTGCCAGCGGGGTAGCGGGGGGGCCGGGGTTCTTC.

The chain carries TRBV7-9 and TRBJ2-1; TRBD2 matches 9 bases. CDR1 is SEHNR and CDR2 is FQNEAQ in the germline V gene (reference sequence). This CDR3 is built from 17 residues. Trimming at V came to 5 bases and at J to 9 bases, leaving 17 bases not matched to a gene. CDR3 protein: CASSPSLGTSKSSEQFF. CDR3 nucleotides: TGTGCCAGCAGCCCATCACTAGGGACTAGCAAGAGCAGTGAGCAGTTCTTC.